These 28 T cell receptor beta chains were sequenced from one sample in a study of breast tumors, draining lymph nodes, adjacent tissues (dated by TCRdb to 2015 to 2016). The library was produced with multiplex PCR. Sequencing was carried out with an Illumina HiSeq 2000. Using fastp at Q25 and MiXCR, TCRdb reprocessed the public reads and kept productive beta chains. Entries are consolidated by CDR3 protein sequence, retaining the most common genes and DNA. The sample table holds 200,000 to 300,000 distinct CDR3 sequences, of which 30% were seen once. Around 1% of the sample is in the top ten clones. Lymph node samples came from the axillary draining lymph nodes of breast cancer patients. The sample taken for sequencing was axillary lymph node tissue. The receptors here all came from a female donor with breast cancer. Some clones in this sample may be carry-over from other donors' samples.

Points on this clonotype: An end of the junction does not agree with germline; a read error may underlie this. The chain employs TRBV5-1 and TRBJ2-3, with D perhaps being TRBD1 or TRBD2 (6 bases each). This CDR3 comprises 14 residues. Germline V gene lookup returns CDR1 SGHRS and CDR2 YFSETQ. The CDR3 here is CASSVGGGVDTQYF. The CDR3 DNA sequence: TGTGCCAGCTCGGTGGGGGGCGGGGTAGATACGCAGTATTTT.

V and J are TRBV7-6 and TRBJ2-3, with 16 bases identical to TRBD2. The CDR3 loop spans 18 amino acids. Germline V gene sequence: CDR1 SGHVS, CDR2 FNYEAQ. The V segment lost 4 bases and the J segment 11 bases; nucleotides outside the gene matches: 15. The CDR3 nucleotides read TGTGCCAGCAGCTCGGGACTAGCGGGAGGGCGCTCCTACAATGAGCAGTATTTT. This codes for CASSSGLAGGRSYNEQYF.

The CDR3 DNA reads TGTGCCTGGGCCTCACAGGGATCGTATAATTCACCCCTCCACTTT. It specifies CAWASQGSYNSPLHF. This rearrangement joins TRBV30 to TRBJ1-6; a weak D match, TRBD1 (6 bases). The V end lost 5 bases, the J end lost 4 bases, and 15 bases lay between the germline ends. CDR1 GTSNPN and CDR2 SVGIG come from the germline V gene (reference sequence). The CDR3 runs 15 residues.

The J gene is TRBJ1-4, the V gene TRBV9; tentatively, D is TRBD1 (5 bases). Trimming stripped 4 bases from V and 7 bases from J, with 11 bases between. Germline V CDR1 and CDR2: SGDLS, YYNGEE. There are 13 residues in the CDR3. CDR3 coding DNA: TGTGCCAGCAGCCGGGCAGGGTTTGAAAAACTGTTTTTT. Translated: CASSRAGFEKLFF.

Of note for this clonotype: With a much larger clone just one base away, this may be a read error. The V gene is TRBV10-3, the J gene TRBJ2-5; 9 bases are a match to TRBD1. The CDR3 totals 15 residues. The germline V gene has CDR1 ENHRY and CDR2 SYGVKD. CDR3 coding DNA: TGTGCCAGCAGTTCCTGGACAGGGGCCGGTGGGACCCAGTACTTC. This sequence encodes CASSSWTGAGGTQYF.

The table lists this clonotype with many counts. The CDR3 region is CASSRASISYNEQFF. The CDR3 DNA sequence: TGTGCCAGCAGCCGGGCGTCTATTTCCTACAATGAGCAGTTCTTC. The chain uses TRBV7-6 and TRBJ2-1; D not certain. Germline V gene lookup returns CDR1 SGHVS and CDR2 FNYEAQ. The CDR3 has 15 residues. Trimming removed 5 bases at V and 1 base at J, with 12 bases between.

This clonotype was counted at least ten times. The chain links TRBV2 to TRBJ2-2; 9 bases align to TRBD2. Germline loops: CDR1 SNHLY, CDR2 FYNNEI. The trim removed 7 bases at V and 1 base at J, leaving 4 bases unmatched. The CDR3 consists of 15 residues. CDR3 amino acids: CASIETSGNTGELFF. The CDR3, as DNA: TGTGCCAGCATCGAGACTAGCGGGAACACCGGGGAGCTGTTTTTT.

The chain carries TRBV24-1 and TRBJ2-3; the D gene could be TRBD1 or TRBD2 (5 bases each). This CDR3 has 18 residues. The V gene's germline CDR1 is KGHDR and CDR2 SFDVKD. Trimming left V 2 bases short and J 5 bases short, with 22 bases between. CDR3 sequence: CATSDCGRVGHRGDTQYF. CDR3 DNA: TGTGCCACCAGTGATTGTGGCAGGGTTGGGCACCGGGGAGATACGCAGTATTTT.

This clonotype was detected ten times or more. DNA for the CDR3: TGCAGTGCTCTGACTAGCGGTAGCACAGATACGCAGTATTTT. It specifies CSALTSGSTDTQYF. The genes are TRBV20-1 and TRBJ2-3; 9 bases agree with TRBD2. Germline-derived CDR1 and CDR2 are DFQATT and SNEGSKA (reference sequence). The CDR3 loop spans 14 amino acids. V gave up 5 bases and J gave up 0 bases; unmatched junction bases: 3.

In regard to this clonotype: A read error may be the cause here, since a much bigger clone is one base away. The CDR3 region has the DNA TGTGCCAGCAGTCAAACTAGCGGAACAGATATGCGGTATTTT. Translation: CASSQTSGTDMRYF. This rearrangement joins TRBV12-3 or TRBV12-4 to TRBJ2-3, with TRBD2 matching 8 bases. Trimming at V came to 5 bases and at J to 14 bases, leaving 15 bases not matched to a gene. The CDR3 is 14 residues long.

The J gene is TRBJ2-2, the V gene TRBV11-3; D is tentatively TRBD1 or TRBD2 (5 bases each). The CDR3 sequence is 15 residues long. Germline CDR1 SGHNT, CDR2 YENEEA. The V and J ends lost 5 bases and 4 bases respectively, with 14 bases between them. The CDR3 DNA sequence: TGTGCCAGCAGCCCAGAGGCAGGGACCACCGGGGAGCTGTTTTTT. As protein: CASSPEAGTTGELFF.

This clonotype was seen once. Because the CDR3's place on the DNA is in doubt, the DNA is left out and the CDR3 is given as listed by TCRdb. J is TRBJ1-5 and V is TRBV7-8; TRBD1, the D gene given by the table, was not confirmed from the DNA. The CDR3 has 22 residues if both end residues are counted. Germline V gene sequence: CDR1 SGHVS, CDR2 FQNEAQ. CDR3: CASSFYICSAPLRDSFGQPQHF.

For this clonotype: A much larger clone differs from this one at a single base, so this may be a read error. CDR3 coding DNA: TGTGCCAGCAGCCCAGCAGGCTTATACGCAGATACGCAGTGTTTT. Translated: CASSPAGLYADTQCF. V and J are TRBV11-3 and TRBJ2-3; D gene uncertain. The CDR3 sequence is 15 residues long. Germline V lookup: CDR1 SGHNT, CDR2 YENEEA.

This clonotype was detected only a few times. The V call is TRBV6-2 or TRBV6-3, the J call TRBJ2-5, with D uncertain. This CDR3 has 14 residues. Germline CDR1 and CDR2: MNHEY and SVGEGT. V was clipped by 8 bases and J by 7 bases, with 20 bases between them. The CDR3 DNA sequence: TGTGCCAGCTCATGGACCCCCGAGATAGGGACCCAGTACTTC. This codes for CASSWTPEIGTQYF.

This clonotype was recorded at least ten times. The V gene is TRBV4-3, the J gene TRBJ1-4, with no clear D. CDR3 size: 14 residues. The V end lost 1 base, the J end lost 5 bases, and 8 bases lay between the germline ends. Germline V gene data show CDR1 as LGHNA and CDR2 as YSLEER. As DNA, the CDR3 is TGCGCCAGCAGCCAAGTGGCGGTGAATGAAAAACTGTTTTTT. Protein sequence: CASSQVAVNEKLFF.

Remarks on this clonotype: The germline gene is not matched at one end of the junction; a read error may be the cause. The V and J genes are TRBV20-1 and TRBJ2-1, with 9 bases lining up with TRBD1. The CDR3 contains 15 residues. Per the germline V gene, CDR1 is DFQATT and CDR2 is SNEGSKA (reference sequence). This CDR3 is CCARTPGTGINEQLF. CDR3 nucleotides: TGCTGTGCTAGGACCCCCGGGACAGGGATCAATGAGCAGCTCTTC.

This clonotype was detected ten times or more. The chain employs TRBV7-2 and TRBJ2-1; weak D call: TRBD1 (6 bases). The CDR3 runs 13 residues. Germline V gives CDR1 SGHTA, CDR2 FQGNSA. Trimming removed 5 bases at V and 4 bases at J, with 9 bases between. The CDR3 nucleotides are TGTGCCAGCAGCCCTGACAGGTACAATGAGCAGTTCTTC. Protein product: CASSPDRYNEQFF.

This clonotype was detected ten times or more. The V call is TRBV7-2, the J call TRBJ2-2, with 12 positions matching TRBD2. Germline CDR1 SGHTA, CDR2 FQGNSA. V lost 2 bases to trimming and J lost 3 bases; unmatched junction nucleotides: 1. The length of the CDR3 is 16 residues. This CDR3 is CASSLPSGGDTGELFF. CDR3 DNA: TGTGCCAGCAGCTTACCTAGCGGGGGGGACACCGGGGAGCTGTTTTTT.

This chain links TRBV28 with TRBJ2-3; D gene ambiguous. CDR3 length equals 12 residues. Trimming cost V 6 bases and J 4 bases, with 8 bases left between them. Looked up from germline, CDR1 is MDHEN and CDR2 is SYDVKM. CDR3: CASRPFPDTQYF. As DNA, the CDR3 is TGTGCCAGCAGGCCTTTCCCAGATACGCAGTATTTT.

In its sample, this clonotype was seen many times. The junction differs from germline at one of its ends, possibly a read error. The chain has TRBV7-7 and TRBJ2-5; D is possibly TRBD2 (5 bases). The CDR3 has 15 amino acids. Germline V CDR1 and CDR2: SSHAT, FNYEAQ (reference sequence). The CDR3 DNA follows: TGTGCTAGCAGCTTAGGCGGTCGAGGGCAAGAGACCCAGTACTTC. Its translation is CASSLGGRGQETQYF.

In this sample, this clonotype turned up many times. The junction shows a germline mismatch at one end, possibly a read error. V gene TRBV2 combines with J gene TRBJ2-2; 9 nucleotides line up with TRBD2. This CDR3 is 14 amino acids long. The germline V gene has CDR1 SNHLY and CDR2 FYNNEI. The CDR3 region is CASSEAGGGKELFF. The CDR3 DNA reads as TGTGCCAGCAGCGAAGCGGGGGGCGGTAAGGAGCTGTTTTTT.

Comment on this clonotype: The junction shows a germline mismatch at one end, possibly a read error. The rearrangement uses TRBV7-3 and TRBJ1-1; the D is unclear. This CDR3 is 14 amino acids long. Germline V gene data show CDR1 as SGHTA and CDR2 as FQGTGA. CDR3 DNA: TGTGCCAGCGGCTTAGGTTCGGGGAACACTGAAGCTTTCTTT. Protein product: CASGLGSGNTEAFF.

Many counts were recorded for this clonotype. The CDR3 DNA follows: TGCGCCAGCAGCCAAGAAGGGACACAACACTCCTACGAGCAGTACTTC. This translates into CASSQEGTQHSYEQYF. The V call is TRBV4-1, the J call TRBJ2-7, with D possibly matching TRBD1 (6 bases). The CDR3 has 16 amino acids. Germline CDR1 and CDR2: MGHRA and YSYEKL. V lost 0 bases to trimming and J lost 0 bases, with 12 bases between them.

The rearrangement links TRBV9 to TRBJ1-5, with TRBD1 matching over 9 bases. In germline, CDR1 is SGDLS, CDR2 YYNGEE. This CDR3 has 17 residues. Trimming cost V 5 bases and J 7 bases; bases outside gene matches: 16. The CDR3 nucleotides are TGTGCCAGCAGTGGCCTCCGGGACAGGGATCTCGAGCAGCCCCAGCATTTT. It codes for CASSGLRDRDLEQPQHF.

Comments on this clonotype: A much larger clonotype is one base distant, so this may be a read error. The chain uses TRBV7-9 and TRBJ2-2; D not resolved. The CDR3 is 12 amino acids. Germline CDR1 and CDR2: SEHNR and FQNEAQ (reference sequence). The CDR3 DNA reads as TGTGTCAGCAGCCCCCCCGACGGGGAGCTGTTTTTT. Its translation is CVSSPPDGELFF.

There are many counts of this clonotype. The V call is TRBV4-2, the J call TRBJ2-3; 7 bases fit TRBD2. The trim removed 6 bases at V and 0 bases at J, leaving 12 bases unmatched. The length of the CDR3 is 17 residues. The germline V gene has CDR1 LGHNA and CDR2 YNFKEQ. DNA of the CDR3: TGTGCCAGCAGTCAACTCGGGGCTAGCGGAAGCACAGATACGCAGTATTTT. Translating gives CASSQLGASGSTDTQYF.

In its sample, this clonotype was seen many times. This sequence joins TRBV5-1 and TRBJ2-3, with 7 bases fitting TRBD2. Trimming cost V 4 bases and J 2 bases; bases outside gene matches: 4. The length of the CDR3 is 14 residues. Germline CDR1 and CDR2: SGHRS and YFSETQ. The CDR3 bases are TGCGCCAGCAGCCACCGGGGGGTCACAGATACGCAGTATTTT. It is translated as CASSHRGVTDTQYF.

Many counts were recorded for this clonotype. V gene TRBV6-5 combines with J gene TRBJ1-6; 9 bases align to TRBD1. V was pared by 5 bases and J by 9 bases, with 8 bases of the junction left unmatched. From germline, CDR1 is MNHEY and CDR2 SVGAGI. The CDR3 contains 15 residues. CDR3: CASSHAGQGRSPLHF. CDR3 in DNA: TGTGCCAGCAGTCACGCGGGACAGGGACGTTCACCCCTCCACTTT.